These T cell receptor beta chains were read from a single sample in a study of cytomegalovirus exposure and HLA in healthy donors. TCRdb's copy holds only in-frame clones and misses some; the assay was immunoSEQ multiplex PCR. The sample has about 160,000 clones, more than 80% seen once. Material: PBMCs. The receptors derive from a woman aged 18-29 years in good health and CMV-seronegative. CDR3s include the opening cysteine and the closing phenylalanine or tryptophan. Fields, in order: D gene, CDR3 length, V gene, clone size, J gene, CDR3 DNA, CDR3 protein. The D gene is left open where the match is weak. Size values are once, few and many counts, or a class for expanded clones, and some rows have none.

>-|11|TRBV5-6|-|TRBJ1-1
TGTGCCAGCAGCCTCGGAGATGAAGCTTTCTTT
CASSLGDEAFF
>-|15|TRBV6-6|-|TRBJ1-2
TGTGCCAGCAGTTACCAGAGGGAGAGGCCCAGCGGCTACACCTTC
CASSYQRERPSGYTF
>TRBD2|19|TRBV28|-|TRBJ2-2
TGTGCCAGCAGTTTATGCGGACTAGCCCCGAATCGGAACACCGGGGAGCTGTTTTTT
CASSLCGLAPNRNTGELFF
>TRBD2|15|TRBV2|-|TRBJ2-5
TGTGCCAGCAGTGAAAGGCGGGGGGGATGGGAGACCCAGTACTTC
CASSERRGGWETQYF
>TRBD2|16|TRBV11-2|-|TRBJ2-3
TGTGCCAGCAGCTTAGGGGTAGCGGGAGCTGGAGATACGCAGTATTTT
CASSLGVAGAGDTQYF
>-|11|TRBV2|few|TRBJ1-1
TGTGCCAGCAGTGCCGGGGCTGAAGCTTTCTTT
CASSAGAEAFF
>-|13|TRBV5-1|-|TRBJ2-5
TGCGCCAGCAGCTTGACTAGGGGGGAGACCCAGTACTTC
CASSLTRGETQYF
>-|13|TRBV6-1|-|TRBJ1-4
TGTGCCAGCAAGAAGCTGAGTAATGAAAAACTGTTTTTT
CASKKLSNEKLFF
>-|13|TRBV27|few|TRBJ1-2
TGTGCCAGCAGTTTAAACAGTAACTATGGCTACACCTTC
CASSLNSNYGYTF
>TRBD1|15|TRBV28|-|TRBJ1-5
TGTGCCAGCAGCCACGGGACAGCTTCTAATCAGCCCCAGCATTTT
CASSHGTASNQPQHF
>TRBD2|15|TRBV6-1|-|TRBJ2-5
TGTGCCAGCAGTGAACTGGGAAGCACTAGCGGGAATCAGTACTTC
CASSELGSTSGNQYF
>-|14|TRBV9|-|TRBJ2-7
TGTGCCAGCAGCGTAGATGTTAACTCCTACGAGCAGTACTTC
CASSVDVNSYEQYF
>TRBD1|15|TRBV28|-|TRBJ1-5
TGTGCCAGCAGTGGGGACAGAGTGAGCAATCAGCCCCAGCATTTT
CASSGDRVSNQPQHF
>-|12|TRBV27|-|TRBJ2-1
TGTGCCAGCAGTTTGGGTGGGAGGGAGCAGTTCTTC
CASSLGGREQFF
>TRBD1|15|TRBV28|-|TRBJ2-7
TGTGCCAGCAGTCCGTGGGGACAGGGGACCCACGAGCAGTACTTC
CASSPWGQGTHEQYF
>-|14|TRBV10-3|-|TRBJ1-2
TGTGCCATCAGTGGTACAGGGCCAAGCTATGGCTACACCTTC
CAISGTGPSYGYTF
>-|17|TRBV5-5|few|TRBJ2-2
TGTGCCAGCAGCCCGGAATCTGGGGGCCTCGGACCCGGGGAGCTGTTTTTT
CASSPESGGLGPGELFF
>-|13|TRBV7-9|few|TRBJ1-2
TGTGCCAGCAATGTCAGGGGCGCCTATGGCTACACCTTC
CASNVRGAYGYTF
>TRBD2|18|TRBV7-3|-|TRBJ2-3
TGTGCCAGCAGCCGATACGGTCCGGGACTAGCGGGATCAGATACGCAGTATTTT
CASSRYGPGLAGSDTQYF
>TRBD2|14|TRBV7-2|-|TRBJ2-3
TGTGCCAGCAGCCTTAGCGGGAGCTCAGATACGCAGTATTTT
CASSLSGSSDTQYF
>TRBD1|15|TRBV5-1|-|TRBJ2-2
TGCGCCAGCAGCGGAACCGGGACAGGGCAGGGGGAGCTGTTTTTT
CASSGTGTGQGELFF
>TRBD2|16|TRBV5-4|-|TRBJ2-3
TGTGCCAGCAGCTTGGGCCTTAGCGGGAGAGCAGATACGCAGTATTTT
CASSLGLSGRADTQYF
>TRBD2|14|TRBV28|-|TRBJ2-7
TGTGCCAGCAGTTTGAATAGCGGGAGGGACGAGCAGTACTTC
CASSLNSGRDEQYF
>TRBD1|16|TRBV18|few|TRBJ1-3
TGTGCCAGCTCACCACCGGCAGGGGGCTTTCGGAACACCATATATTTT
CASSPPAGGFRNTIYF
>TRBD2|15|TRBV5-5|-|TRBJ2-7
TGTGCCAGCAGCTTGGCGACTAGCGGGGGCCCCGAGCAGTACTTC
CASSLATSGGPEQYF
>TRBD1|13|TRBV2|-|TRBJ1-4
TGTGCCAGCACCAGGGACAGGGACGAAAAACTGTTTTTT
CASTRDRDEKLFF
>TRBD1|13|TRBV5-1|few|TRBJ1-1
TGCGCCAGCAGCTGGGACAGGTCCACTGAAGCTTTCTTT
CASSWDRSTEAFF
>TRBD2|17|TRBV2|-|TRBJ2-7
TGTGCCAGCAGTGAAGATCTTATAAGCGGGAGCTCCTACGAGCAGTACTTC
CASSEDLISGSSYEQYF
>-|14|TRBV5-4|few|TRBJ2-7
TGTGCCAGCAGGTTGGACGGTACGTCCTACGAGCAGTACTTC
CASRLDGTSYEQYF
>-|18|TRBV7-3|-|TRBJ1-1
TGTGCCAGCAGCTCCATTGGGAGGGGGGGAGGGGGGAGCCCTGAAGCTTTCTTT
CASSSIGRGGGGSPEAFF
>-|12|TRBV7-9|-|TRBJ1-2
TGTGCCAGCAGCTTGAACTCCGAGAGATACACCTTC
CASSLNSERYTF
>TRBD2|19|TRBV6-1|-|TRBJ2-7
TGTGCCAGCAGTGAATCGAGACTAGCGGGAGGGCCGATTACCTACGAGCAGTACTTC
CASSESRLAGGPITYEQYF
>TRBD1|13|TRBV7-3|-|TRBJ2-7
TGTGCCAGCAGCCCGGGACAGCCCTACGAGCAGTACTTC
CASSPGQPYEQYF
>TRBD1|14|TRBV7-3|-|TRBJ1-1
TGTGCCAGCAGCTCTCAGGGGGCTCTCACTGAAGCTTTCTTT
CASSSQGALTEAFF
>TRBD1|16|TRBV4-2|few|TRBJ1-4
TGTGCCAGCAGCCAGGACCCAGGGGGATATAATGAAAAACTGTTTTTT
CASSQDPGGYNEKLFF
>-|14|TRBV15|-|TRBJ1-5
TGTGCCACCAGCGAAGGACAGCCCTCAGGTCCCCAGCATTTT
CATSEGQPSGPQHF
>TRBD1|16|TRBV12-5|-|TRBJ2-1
TGTGCTAGTGGTTCATGGACAGGGCCGGTGAGCAATGAGCAGTTCTTC
CASGSWTGPVSNEQFF
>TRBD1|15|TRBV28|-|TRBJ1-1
TGTGCCAGCACTTCCCGGACAGGGTTGTACACTGAAGCTTTCTTT
CASTSRTGLYTEAFF
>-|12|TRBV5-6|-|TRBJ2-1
TGTGCCAGCAGCTTGGACCGGTATGAGCAGTTCTTC
CASSLDRYEQFF
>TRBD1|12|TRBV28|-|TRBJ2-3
TGTGCCAGCAGTTCAGGGGGAGATACGCAGTATTTT
CASSSGGDTQYF
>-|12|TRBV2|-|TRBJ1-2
TGTGCCAGCAGTGGCGGCAACTATGGCTACACCTTC
CASSGGNYGYTF
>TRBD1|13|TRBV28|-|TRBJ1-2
TGTGCCTCCGGGACAGTGAATAACTATGGCTACACCTTC
CASGTVNNYGYTF
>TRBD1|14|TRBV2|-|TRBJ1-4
TGTGCCAGCAGTCGTGGGACAGATAATGAAAAACTGTTTTTT
CASSRGTDNEKLFF
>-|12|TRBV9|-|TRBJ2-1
TGTGCCAGCAGCCTGAACAGGGAGACCCAGTTCTTC
CASSLNRETQFF
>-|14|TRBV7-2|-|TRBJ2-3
TGTGCCAGCAGCCAAACAGGGTACACAGATACGCAGTATTTT
CASSQTGYTDTQYF
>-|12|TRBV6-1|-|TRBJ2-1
TGTGCCAGCAGTTCGGGCTACAATGAGCAGTTCTTC
CASSSGYNEQFF
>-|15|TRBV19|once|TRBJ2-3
TGTGCCAGTAGTCTCCGGGGGTTTAGCACAGATACGCAGTATTTT
CASSLRGFSTDTQYF
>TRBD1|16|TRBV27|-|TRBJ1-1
TGTGCCAGCAGTTCTAGGCCCGGGACAGCTAACACTGAAGCTTTCTTT
CASSSRPGTANTEAFF
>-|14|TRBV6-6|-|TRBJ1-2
TGTGCCAGCAGTTACCGGGGCAGCGGGTATGGCTACACCTTC
CASSYRGSGYGYTF
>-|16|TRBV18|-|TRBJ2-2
TGTGCCAGCTCACAACTGCTGACAGAGAACACCGGGGAGCTGTTTTTT
CASSQLLTENTGELFF
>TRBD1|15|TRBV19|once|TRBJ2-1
TGTGCCAGCGTCCTCGACAGGGGATTCAACAATGAGCGGTTCTTC
CASVLDRGFNNERFF
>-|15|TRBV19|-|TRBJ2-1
TGTGCCAGTAGCCATGGATCAGGGACAAAGAATGAGCAGTTCTTC
CASSHGSGTKNEQFF
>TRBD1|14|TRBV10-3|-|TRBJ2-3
TGTGCCATCAGAGCGGGACAGGGTGGCGATACGCAGTATTTT
CAIRAGQGGDTQYF